The clone carrying this TCR beta chain was observed a single time. Its antigen is currently unknown. This table comes from immunoSEQ multiplex PCR, and its TCRdb copy is limited to in-frame clones, with some not included. Found here are about 690,000 clones, about 90% of them singletons; the top ten hold approximately 35%. This CDR3 has 14 residues. Germline CDR1 LNHDA, CDR2 SQIVND (reference sequence). Trimming took 5 bases from V and 4 from J, leaving 11 bases between them. This sample is drawn from a study of shared clonotypes between healthy human individuals. General study points: Clonotypes shared by all four sorted-subset donors had higher generation probabilities than non-shared clonotypes.

This chain links TRBV19 with TRBJ2-2; the D gene is possibly TRBD1 (6 bases). This clonotype was sampled from a man between 18 and 35 years old in good health. Some clones in this sample may be carry-over from other donors' samples. The sample was memory CD8+ T cells from PBMCs. Specified subset: CD45RO+ cells pooled with CCR7-negative TemRA cells. This CDR3 reads CASSPRGITGELFF. DNA for the CDR3: TGTGCCAGTAGTCCGAGGGGGATCACCGGGGAGCTGTTTTTT.